This entry features one TCR beta chain sequence. Its antigen is currently unknown. This specimen belongs to a study of CD8 T cells in ankylosing spondylitis. Study observations and caveats: Disease-linked clones reportedly concentrated significantly in matched ankylosing spondylitis synovial fluid. Made up of under 10 highly homologous variants, a TCR beta motif appeared characteristic of ankylosing spondylitis blood.

Quantitative 5'-RACE was performed with molecular barcodes, and it yielded the TCR beta libraries. Using its own MiXCR run on the 5' RACE reads, TCRdb lists one record per CDR3 protein. Of around 130,000 distinct CDR3 sequences listed, roughly a tenth were seen once; the top ten hold 2.5% to 3.5%. The germline gives CDR1 ENHRY, CDR2 SYGVKD. With V trimmed by 4 bases and J by 2 bases, 3 bases remained unmatched. The CDR3 covers 14 residues. The clonotype was recovered from a male donor with ankylosing spondylitis or in good health (not recorded which). Material: blood, either unsorted or a sorted T cell fraction (not recorded which). The chain combines TRBV10-3 with TRBJ2-7; TRBD1 matches 9 bases. The CDR3 spells CAISGGQGAYEQYF. The CDR3 DNA is TGTGCCATCAGTGGGGGACAGGGTGCCTACGAGCAGTACTTC.